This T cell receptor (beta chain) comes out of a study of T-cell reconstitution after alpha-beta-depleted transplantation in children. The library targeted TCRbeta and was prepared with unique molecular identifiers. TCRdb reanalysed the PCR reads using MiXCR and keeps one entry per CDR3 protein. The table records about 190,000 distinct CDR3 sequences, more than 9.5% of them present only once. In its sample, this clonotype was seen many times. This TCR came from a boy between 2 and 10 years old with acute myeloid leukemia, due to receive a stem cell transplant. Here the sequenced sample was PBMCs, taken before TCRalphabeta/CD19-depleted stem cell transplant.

The CDR3 nucleotides are TGTGCCAGCAGCCCACGGGCCACCACAGATACGCAGTATTTT. Encoded protein: CASSPRATTDTQYF. The V gene is TRBV7-9, the J gene TRBJ2-3; D is undetermined. CDR3 length: 14 amino acids. The germline V and J ends were trimmed by 5 bases and 2 bases, with 11 bases remaining between them. Germline lookup yields CDR1 SEHNR and CDR2 FQNEAQ (reference sequence).